One TCR beta chain is described in this entry. This CDR3 has 14 residues. Germline values: CDR1 GTSNPN, CDR2 SVGIG (reference sequence). Trimming pared 1 base from V and 1 base from J, leaving 10 bases between. Clones were read by immunoSEQ multiplex PCR, and TCRdb kept only the in-frame ones, dropping some. In the table there are over 35,000 clones, 75% to 90% of which are singletons. The sample originates from a study of OX40 agonist ivuxolimab in advanced cancers. About the study: Dose-escalation patients were diagnosed with hepatocellular carcinoma, melanoma, renal cell cancer or head and neck cancer.

The V gene is TRBV30, the J gene TRBJ1-1; perhaps TRBD1 as D (6 bases). This TCR was sampled from an adult with an advanced solid tumor such as melanoma, head and neck, liver or kidney cancer. Material: CD4+ or CD8+ T cells sorted from blood, obtained in a trial of the OX40 agonist ivuxolimab. The CDR3 is CAWSGDNANTEAFF. For the CDR3, the DNA is TGTGCCTGGAGTGGGGACAATGCGAACACTGAAGCTTTCTTT.